This record covers a single T cell receptor beta chain. Its antigen is as yet unknown. This record belongs to a study of CXCR3-negative and CXCR3-positive naive CD8 T cells. Whole-study findings and limits: Compared with CXCR3-negative naive cells, CXCR3-positive naive cells showed more hydrophobic TRB CDR3s.

5' RACE with UMI labels generated the TRB cDNA libraries. TCRdb re-called the 5' RACE reads and gives one entry per CDR3 protein, without DNA. The sample shows 50,000 to 65,000 distinct CDR3 sequences, and approximately 0.8% sits with its ten largest clones. Sequencing was done on a sample of naive CXCR3+ CD8+ T cells from blood. Subset: CD45RO-CCR7+CD27+CD95- naive CD8+ T cells expressing CXCR3 (TNR3+). The sequence came from a human donor in good health. Some clones in this sample may be carry-over from other donors' samples.

The CDR3 reads CASSFHSGEIQETQYF. This sequence joins TRBV7-2 and TRBJ2-5; with no DNA, the TCRdb D assignment of TRBD2 cannot be verified. The CDR3 has 16 residues. Germline CDR1 SGHTA, CDR2 FQGNSA.